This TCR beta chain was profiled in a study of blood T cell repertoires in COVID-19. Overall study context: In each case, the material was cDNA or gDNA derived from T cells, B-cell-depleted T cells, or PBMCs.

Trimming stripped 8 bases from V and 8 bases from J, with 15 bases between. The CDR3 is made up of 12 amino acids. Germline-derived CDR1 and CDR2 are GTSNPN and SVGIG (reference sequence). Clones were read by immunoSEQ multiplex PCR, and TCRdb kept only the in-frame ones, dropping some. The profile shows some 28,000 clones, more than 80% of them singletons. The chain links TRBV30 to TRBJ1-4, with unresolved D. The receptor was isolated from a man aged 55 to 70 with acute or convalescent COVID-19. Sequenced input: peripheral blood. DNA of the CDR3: TGTGCCGGAGGACGGCATAAGGAAAAACTGTTTTTT. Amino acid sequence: CAGGRHKEKLFF.